The clone carrying this TCR beta chain was recorded a few times. Its antigen remains unidentified. Noted treatment: oral pan-JAK inhibitor, 5-10 mg twice daily. Researchers took lesional scalp punch biopsies and peripheral blood from people who were alopecia areata patients. The CDR3 loop spans 15 amino acids. Trimming cost V 4 bases and J 5 bases, with 17 bases left between them. CDR1 is SGHRS, CDR2 YFSETQ, per germline. This sample was included in a study of CD8+ T cells in alopecia areata. Turning to the study itself: Tofacitinib therapy lasting 6 to 18 months was followed by 6 months off drug. Points from the study as a whole: In lesional scalp, particularly from alopecia totalis/universalis, clonality was higher than in normal scalp.

RNA extraction and reverse transcription yielded cDNA as sequencing template. Generated by immunoSEQ multiplex PCR, the TCRdb table keeps only in-frame clones and is missing some. The table lists about 220,000 clones, about 58% of them singletons. The TCR originated in a human donor with alopecia areata. The chain recombines TRBV5-1 with TRBJ2-3, with D maybe TRBD1 (5 bases). Material: CD4+ T cells sorted from blood, obtained at week 4, from a patient treated with tofacitinib. The CDR3 DNA is TGCGCCAGCAGCAAGGTCCAGGGTAATGGAGATACGCAGTATTTT. Its protein is CASSKVQGNGDTQYF.